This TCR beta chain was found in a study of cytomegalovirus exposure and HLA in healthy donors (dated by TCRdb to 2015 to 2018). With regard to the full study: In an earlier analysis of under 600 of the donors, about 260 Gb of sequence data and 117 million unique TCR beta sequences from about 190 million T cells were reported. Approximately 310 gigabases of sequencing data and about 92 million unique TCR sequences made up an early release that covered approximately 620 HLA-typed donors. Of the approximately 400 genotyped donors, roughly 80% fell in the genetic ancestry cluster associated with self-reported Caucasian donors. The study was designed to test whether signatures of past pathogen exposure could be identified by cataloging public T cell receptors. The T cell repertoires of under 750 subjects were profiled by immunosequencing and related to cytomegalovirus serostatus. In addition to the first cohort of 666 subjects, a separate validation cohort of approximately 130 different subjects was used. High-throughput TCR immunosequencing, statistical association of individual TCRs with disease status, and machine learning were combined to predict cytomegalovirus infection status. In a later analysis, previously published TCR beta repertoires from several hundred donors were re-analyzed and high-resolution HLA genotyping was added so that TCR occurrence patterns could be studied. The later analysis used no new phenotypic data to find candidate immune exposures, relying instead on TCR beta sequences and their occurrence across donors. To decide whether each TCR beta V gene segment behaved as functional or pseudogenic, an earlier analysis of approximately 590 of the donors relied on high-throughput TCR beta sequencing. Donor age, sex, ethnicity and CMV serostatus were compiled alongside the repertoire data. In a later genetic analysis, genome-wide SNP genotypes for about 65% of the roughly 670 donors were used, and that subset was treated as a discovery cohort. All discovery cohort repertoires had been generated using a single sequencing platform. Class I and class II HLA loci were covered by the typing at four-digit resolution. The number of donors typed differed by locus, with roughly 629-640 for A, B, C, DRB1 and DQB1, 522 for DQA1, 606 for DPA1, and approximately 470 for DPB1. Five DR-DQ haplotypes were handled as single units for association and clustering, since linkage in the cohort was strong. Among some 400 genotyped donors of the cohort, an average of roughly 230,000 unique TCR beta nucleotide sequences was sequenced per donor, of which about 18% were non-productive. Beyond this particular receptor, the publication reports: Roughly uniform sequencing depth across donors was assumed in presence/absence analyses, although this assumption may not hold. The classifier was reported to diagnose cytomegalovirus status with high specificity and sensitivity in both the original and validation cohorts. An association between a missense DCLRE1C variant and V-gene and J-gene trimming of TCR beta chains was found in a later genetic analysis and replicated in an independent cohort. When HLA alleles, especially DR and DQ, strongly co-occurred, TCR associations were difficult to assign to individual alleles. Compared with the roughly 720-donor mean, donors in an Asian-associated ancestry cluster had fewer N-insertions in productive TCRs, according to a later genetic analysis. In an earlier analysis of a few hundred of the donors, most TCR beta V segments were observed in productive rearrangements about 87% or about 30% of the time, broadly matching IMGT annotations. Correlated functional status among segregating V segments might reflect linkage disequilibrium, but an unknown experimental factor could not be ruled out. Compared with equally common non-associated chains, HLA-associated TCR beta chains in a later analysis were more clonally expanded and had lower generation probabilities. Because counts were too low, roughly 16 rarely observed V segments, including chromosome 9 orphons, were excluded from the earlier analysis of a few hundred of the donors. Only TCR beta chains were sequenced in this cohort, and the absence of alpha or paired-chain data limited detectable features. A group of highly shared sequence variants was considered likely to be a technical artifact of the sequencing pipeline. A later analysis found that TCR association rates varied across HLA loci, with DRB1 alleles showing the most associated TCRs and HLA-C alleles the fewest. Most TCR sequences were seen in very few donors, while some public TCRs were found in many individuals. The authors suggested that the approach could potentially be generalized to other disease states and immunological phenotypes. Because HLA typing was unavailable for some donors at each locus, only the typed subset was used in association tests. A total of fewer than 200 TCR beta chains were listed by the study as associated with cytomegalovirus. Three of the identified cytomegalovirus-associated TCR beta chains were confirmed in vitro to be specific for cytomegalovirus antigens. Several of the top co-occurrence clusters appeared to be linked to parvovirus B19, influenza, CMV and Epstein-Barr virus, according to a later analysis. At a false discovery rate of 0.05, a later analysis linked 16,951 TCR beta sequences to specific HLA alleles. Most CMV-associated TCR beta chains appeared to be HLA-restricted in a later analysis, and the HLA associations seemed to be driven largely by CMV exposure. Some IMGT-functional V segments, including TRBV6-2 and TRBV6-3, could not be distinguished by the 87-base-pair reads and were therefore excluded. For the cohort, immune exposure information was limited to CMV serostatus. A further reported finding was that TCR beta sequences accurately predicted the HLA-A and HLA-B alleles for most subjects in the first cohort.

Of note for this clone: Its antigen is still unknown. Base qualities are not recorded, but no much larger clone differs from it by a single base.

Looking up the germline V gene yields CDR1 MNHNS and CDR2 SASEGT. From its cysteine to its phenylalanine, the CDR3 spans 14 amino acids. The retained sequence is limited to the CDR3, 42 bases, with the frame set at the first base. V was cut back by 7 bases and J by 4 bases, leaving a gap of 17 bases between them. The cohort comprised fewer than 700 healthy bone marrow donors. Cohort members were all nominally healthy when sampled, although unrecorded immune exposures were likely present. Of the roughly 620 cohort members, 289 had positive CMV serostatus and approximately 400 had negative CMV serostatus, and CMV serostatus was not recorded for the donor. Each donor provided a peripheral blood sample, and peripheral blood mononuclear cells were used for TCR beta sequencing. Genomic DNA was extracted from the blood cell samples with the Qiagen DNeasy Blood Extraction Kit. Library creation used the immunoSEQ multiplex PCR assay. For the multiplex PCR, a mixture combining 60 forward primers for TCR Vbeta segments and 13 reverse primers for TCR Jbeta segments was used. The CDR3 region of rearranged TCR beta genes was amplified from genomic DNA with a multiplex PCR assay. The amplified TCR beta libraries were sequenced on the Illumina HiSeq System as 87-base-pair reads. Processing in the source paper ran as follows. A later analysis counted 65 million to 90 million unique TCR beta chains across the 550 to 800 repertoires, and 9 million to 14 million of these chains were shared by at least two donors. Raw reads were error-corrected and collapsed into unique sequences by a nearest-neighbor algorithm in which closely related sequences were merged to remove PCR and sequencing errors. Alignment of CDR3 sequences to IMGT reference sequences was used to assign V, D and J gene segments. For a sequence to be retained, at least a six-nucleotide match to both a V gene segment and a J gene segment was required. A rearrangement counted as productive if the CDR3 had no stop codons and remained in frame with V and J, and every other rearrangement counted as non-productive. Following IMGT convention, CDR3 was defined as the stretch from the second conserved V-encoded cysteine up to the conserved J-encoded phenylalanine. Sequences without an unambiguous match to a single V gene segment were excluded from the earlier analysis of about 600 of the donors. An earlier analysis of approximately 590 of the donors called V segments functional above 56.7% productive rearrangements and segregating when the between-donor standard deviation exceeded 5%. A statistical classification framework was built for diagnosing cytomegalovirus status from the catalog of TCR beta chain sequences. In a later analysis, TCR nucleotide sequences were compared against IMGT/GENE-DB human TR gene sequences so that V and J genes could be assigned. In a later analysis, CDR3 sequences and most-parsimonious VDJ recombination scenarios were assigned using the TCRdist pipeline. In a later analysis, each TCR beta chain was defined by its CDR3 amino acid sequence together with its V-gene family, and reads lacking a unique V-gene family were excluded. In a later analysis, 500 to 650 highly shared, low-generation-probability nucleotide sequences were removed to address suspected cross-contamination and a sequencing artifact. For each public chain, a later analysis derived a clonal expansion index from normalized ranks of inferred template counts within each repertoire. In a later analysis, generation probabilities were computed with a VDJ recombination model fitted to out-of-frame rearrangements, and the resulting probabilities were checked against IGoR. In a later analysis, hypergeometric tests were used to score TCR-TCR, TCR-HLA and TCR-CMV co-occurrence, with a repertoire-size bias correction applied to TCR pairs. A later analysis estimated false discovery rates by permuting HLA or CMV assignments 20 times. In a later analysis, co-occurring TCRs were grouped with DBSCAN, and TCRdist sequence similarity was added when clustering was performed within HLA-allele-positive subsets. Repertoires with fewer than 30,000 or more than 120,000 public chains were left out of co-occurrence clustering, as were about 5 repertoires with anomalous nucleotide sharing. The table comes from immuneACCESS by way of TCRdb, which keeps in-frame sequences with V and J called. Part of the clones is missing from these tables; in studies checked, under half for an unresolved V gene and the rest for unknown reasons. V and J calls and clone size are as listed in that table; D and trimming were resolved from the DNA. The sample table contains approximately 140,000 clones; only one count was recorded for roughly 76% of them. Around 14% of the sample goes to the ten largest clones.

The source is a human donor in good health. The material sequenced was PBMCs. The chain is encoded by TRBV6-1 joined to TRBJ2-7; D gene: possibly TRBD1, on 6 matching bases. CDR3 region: CASIPDSEYYEQYF. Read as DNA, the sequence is TGTGCCAGCATTCCGGACAGCGAATATTACGAGCAGTACTTC.